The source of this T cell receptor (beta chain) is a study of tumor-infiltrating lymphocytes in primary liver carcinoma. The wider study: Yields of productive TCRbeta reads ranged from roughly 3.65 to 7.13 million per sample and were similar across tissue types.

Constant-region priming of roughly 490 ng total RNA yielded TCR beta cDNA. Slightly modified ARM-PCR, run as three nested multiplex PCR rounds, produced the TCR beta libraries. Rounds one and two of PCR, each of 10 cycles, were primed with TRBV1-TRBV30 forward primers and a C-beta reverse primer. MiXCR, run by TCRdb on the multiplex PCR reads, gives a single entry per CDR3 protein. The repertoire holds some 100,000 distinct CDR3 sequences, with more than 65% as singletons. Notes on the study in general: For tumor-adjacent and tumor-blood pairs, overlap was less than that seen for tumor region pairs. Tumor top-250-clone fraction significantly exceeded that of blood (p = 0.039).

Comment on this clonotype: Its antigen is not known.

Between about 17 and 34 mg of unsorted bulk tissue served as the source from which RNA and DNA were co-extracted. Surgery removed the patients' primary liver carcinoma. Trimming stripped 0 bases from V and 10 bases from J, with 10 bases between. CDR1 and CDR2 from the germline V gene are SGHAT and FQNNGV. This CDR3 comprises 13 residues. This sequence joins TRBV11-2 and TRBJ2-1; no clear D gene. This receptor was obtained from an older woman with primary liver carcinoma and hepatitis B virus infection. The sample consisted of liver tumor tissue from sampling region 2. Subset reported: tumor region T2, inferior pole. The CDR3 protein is CASSLEGFGEQFF. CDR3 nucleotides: TGTGCCAGCAGCTTAGAAGGGTTCGGAGAGCAGTTCTTC.